Described below is a single T cell receptor (beta chain) sequence and its context. Germline is not matched at one junction end, which may reflect a read error. This entry comes from a study of control samples from healthy donors and cancer patients. The CDR3 has 8 amino acids. In germline, CDR1 is DFQATT, CDR2 SNEGSKA (reference sequence). Sequencing used immunoSEQ multiplex PCR; TCRdb keeps in-frame clones, though not all of them. Found here are about 160,000 clones, around 90% of them singletons; the top ten hold around 11%. The clonotype originates from a man aged 30 to 45 in good health. The chain links TRBV20-1 to TRBJ2-5, with D possibly matching TRBD2 (5 bases). What was sequenced was blood. The CDR3 is CSASPGNF. As DNA, the CDR3 is TGCAGTGCCAGCCCCGGGAACTTC.